A single T cell receptor (beta chain) is shown here with its context. Its antigen is not known. The data derive from a study of T cell responses to AZD1222 COVID-19 vaccine. About the research overall: Both about-4-week and about-12-week second-dose recipients were combined. Points from the study as a whole: Clonal diversity was possibly underestimated; the donors were predominantly white British and more often female. CD4 TCRs linked to vaccination spanned spike, dominating at 160-218 and 743-854.

Germline V CDR1 and CDR2: LGHDT, YNNKEL (reference sequence). With 6 bases removed from V and 2 bases from J, the gap between germline ends came to 13 bases. CDR3 length equals 14 residues. Some clones are missing from TCRdb's copy, which holds only in-frame ones; the method was immunoSEQ multiplex PCR. Counted here are 130,000 to 150,000 clones, roughly 91% occurring once; the ten biggest clones make up under 2%. This clonotype was obtained from an adult in good health. The sample consisted of peripheral blood, taken on day 0 of AZD1222 vaccination. This sequence joins TRBV3-1 (or the pseudogene TRBV3-2) and TRBJ2-5; D gene ambiguous. The CDR3 DNA is TGTGCCAGCAGTCACTGGACGGAACAAGAGACCCAGTACTTC. Translation gives CASSHWTEQETQYF.